The entry below describes one T cell receptor beta chain. Its antigen remains unknown. These data originate in a study of OX40 agonist ivuxolimab in advanced cancers. Study details: Every 2 weeks, patients got intravenous ivuxolimab at one of six dose levels (0.01-10 mg/kg). Findings and caveats of the study: Some of the lowest clonal expansion was seen in partial responders at 0.1-3.0 mg/kg. Antigen specificity of clonally expanded peripheral T cells was not established.

Profiled with immunoSEQ multiplex PCR; TCRdb holds only in-frame clones, not every one. This table holds about 62,000 clones, more than 85% found once. This sample comprised CD4+ or CD8+ T cells sorted from blood, obtained in a trial of the OX40 agonist ivuxolimab. The sequence was collected from an adult with an advanced solid tumor such as melanoma, head and neck, liver or kidney cancer.

This CDR3 is CSVEDGSGLAEYEQYF. The CDR3 nucleotides are TGCAGCGTTGAAGATGGGTCTGGGCTAGCGGAATACGAGCAGTACTTC. This chain links TRBV29-1 with TRBJ2-7; 7 bases fit TRBD2. V lost 0 bases and J lost 4; bases outside the gene matches: 12. The CDR3 runs 16 residues. The germline gives CDR1 SQVTM, CDR2 ANQGSEA.